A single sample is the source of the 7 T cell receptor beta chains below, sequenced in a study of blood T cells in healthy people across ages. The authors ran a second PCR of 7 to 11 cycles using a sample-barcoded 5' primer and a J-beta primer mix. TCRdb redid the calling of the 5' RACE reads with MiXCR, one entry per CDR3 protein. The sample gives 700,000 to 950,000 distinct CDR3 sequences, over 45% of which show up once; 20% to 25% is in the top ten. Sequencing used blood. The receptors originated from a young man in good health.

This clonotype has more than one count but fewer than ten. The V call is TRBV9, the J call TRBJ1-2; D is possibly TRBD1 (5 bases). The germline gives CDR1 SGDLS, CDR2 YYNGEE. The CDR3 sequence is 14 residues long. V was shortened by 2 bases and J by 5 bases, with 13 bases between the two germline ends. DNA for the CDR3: TGTGCCAGCAGCGTGGCCGGACAAGGTTATGGCTACACCTTC. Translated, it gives CASSVAGQGYGYTF.

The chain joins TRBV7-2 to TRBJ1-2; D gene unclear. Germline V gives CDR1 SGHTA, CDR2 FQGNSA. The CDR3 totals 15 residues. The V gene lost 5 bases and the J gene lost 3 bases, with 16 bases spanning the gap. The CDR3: CASSRAGPQDYGYTF. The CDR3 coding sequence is TGTGCCAGCAGCCGGGCCGGGCCCCAGGACTATGGCTACACCTTC. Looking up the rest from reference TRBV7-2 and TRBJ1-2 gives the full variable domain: GAGVSQSPSNKVTEKGKDVELRCDPISGHTALYWYRQSLGQGLEFLIYFQGNSAPDKSGLPSDRFSAERTGGSVSTLTIQRTQQEDSAVYLCASSRAGPQDYGYTFGSGTRLTVV.

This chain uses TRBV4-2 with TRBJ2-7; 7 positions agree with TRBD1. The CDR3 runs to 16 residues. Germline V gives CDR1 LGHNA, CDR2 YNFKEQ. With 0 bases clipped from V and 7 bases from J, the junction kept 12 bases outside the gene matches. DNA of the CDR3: TGTGCCAGCAGCCAAGATCCGAGACAGGGAGCTCGGGAGCAGTACTTC. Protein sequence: CASSQDPRQGAREQYF.

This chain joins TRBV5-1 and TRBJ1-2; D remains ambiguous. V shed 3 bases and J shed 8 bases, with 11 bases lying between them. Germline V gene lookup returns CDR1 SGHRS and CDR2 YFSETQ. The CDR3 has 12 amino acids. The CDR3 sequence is CASSSPGDGYTF. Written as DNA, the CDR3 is TGCGCCAGCAGCTCACCTGGAGACGGCTACACCTTC.

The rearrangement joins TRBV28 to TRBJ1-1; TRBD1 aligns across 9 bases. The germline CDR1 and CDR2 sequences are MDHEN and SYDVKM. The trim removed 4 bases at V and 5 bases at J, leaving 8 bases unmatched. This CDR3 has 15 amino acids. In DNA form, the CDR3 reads TGTGCCAGCAGTTCAGAGACAGGGGGAAGGACTGAAGCTTTCTTT. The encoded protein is CASSSETGGRTEAFF.

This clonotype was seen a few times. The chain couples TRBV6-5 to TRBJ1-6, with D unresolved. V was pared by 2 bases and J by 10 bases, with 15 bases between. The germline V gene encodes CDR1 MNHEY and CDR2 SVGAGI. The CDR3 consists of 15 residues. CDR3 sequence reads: CASSYSGVTASPLHF. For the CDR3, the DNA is TGTGCCAGCAGTTACAGCGGTGTTACAGCCTCACCCCTCCACTTT.

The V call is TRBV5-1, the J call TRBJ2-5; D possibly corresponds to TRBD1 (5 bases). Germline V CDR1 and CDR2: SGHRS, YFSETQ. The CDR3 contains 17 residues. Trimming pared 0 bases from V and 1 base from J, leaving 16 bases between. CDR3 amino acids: CASSLGVGASGQETQYF. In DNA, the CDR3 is TGCGCCAGCAGCTTGGGTGTTGGGGCCTCAGGCCAAGAGACCCAGTACTTC.